This passage covers 5 T cell receptor beta chains from one sample sequenced in a study of siplizumab effects on memory and regulatory T cells. Libraries were prepared by immunoSEQ multiplex PCR; TCRdb keeps only in-frame clonotypes and omits some of them. The sample yields some 100,000 clones, around 95% seen once. What was sequenced was naive CD4+ T cells sorted from blood. These TCRs come from a human donor in good health.

A remark on this clone: Within the sample, other DNA sequences also encode this same CDR3. V gene TRBV5-1 combines with J gene TRBJ2-1; 9 bases align to TRBD2. Germline V gene sequence: CDR1 SGHRS, CDR2 YFSETQ. Trimming at V came to 0 bases and at J to 7 bases, leaving 5 bases not matched to a gene. The CDR3 covers 15 residues. The CDR3 nucleotides read TGCGCCAGCAGCTTGGGGGCGGGGGGGCTTAATGAGCAGTTCTTC. It specifies CASSLGAGGLNEQFF.

This clone appeared a single time. This chain links TRBV18 with TRBJ2-2, with TRBD1 identical over 8 bases. V dropped 5 bases and J dropped 6; count of bases not matched to a gene: 5. From germline, CDR1 is KGHSH and CDR2 LQKENI. The CDR3 runs 14 residues. The CDR3 DNA follows: TGTGCCAGCTCATCGGACAGGGAGGCCGGGGAGCTGTTTTTT. Its translation is CASSSDREAGELFF.

The chain couples TRBV5-4 to TRBJ1-2, with 9 bases matching TRBD1. The junction had 9 bases not matched to a gene; V was cut back by 5 bases and J by 4 bases. The CDR3 extends over 15 amino acids. Germline lookup yields CDR1 SGHNT and CDR2 YYREEE (reference sequence). Written as DNA, the CDR3 is TGTGCCAGCAGAAATCCTCCGGGACAGGGCTATGGCTACACCTTC. As protein: CASRNPPGQGYGYTF.

The CDR3 protein is CASSSPPGGGNTIYF. DNA for the CDR3: TGTGCCAGCAGTTCGCCCCCTGGGGGTGGAAACACCATATATTTT. The rearrangement joins TRBV28 to TRBJ1-3, with D tentatively TRBD1 (5 bases). Germline lookup yields CDR1 MDHEN and CDR2 SYDVKM. This CDR3 has 15 amino acids. Trimming took 4 bases from V and 3 from J, leaving 13 bases between them.

The chain employs TRBV5-5 and TRBJ2-7; 9 bases agree with TRBD1. Germline CDR1 is SGHKS and CDR2 is YYEKEE (reference sequence). This CDR3 has 15 amino acids. After removal of 4 bases from V and 4 bases from J, the junction contained 9 bases not matched to a gene. CDR3 DNA: TGTGCCAGCAGCGCCGGGACAGGGAGTGGGTACGAGCAGTACTTC. It specifies CASSAGTGSGYEQYF.